Each of the 27 T cell receptor beta chains below was sequenced from the same sample in a study of regulatory T cells in long-lasting Graves disease. Through Arm-PCR of CDR3 regions and iRepertoire HTBI primers, TCR beta libraries were built. MiXCR was run by TCRdb on the multiplex PCR reads, yielding one entry per CDR3 protein. The sample consists of roughly 430,000 distinct CDR3 sequences, 20% to 25% of them appearing once. The time point is: persistent/refractory GD, antithyroid drugs over 5 years with positive TRAb. Extracted RNA from PBMCs served as the source of the TCR library. Sequenced here: peripheral blood mononuclear cells (PBMCs), sampled when the disease was refractory, from a patient treated with antithyroid drugs. These receptor sequences come from a female donor with Graves disease.

The sample holds a few counts of this clonotype. The chain couples TRBV9 to TRBJ2-2, with TRBD2 identical over 8 bases. V dropped 0 bases and J dropped 6; count of bases not matched to a gene: 7. Germline CDR1 is SGDLS and CDR2 is YYNGEE. The CDR3 has 16 amino acids. The CDR3 region is CASSVEAGVLSGELFF. The CDR3 coding sequence is TGTGCCAGCAGCGTAGAAGCGGGAGTCCTATCCGGGGAGCTGTTTTTT.

The CDR3 nucleotides read TGCAGCGCCGAGGTGCGGGAGGGCCGTGGGGACTACGAGCAGTACTTC. Protein sequence: CSAEVREGRGDYEQYF. This chain uses TRBV29-1 with TRBJ2-7, with TRBD2 matching over 9 bases. V lost 7 bases to trimming and J lost 3 bases; unmatched junction nucleotides: 16. The germline CDR1 and CDR2 sequences are SQVTM and ANQGSEA. The CDR3 totals 16 residues.

This clonotype came up a few times. The rearrangement joins TRBV7-9 to TRBJ2-7, with D possibly being TRBD2 (6 bases). Trimming shortened V by 5 bases and J by 2 bases, and 13 bases separated the two germline ends. The CDR3 has 14 residues. Germline V CDR1 and CDR2: SEHNR, FQNEAQ (reference sequence). The CDR3 sequence is CASSGGASPYEQYF. The CDR3 region has the DNA TGTGCCAGCAGCGGAGGGGCTAGTCCCTACGAGCAGTACTTC.

This clonotype was detected ten times or more. The chain links TRBV6-5 to TRBJ1-4; 7 bases are shared with TRBD1. The CDR3 consists of 16 residues. Germline values: CDR1 MNHEY, CDR2 SVGAGI. V lost 2 bases to trimming and J lost 8 bases; unmatched junction nucleotides: 11. This chain's CDR3 is CASSYQTTGYSEKLFF. The CDR3 bases are TGTGCCAGCAGTTACCAAACGACAGGGTACTCGGAAAAACTGTTTTTT.

The V and J genes are TRBV27 and TRBJ2-2; D is unclear. The germline gives CDR1 MNHEY, CDR2 SMNVEV (reference sequence). Trimming left V 5 bases short and J 4 bases short, with 5 bases between. The CDR3 loop spans 12 amino acids. CDR3 sequence (DNA): TGTGCCAGCAGTCCCATCACCGGGGAGCTGTTTTTT. As protein: CASSPITGELFF.

This clonotype was seen repeatedly, ten times or more. The V gene is TRBV7-9, the J gene TRBJ2-7; D unresolved. V gave up 5 bases and J gave up 5 bases, with 7 bases separating them. Germline V CDR1 and CDR2: SEHNR, FQNEAQ (reference sequence). The CDR3 consists of 11 residues. Here the CDR3 reads CASSPGNEQYF. In DNA form, the CDR3 reads TGTGCCAGCAGCCCTGGGAACGAGCAGTACTTC.

This clonotype appeared a few times. Here the CDR3 reads CSARGQLAGSQETQYF. The CDR3 DNA reads as TGCAGTGCTAGAGGGCAACTAGCGGGAAGCCAAGAGACCCAGTACTTC. V is TRBV20-1 and J is TRBJ2-5; 10 nucleotides align to TRBD2. Germline lookup yields CDR1 DFQATT and CDR2 SNEGSKA (reference sequence). The CDR3 is made up of 16 amino acids. The V gene end was trimmed by 1 base and the J gene end by 1 base; junction bases not matched to a gene: 6.

The gene calls are TRBV20-1 and TRBJ1-5, with 10 bases identical to TRBD1. The CDR3 length is 15 residues. The junction had 10 bases not matched to a gene; V was cut back by 6 bases and J by 5 bases. Germline loops: CDR1 DFQATT, CDR2 SNEGSKA (reference sequence). CDR3 DNA sequence: TGCAGTGCAATAACTACCGGGACAGGGGATCAGCCCCAGCATTTT. Amino acid sequence: CSAITTGTGDQPQHF.

CDR3 bases: TGCAGCGTTCCATTGAACACTGAAGCTTTCTTT. Translating gives CSVPLNTEAFF. This chain uses TRBV29-1 with TRBJ1-1; unclear D gene. The length of the CDR3 is 11 residues. V dropped 5 bases and J dropped 0 bases, with 4 bases sitting between them. Germline CDR1 reads SQVTM; CDR2 reads ANQGSEA.

This chain links TRBV29-1 with TRBJ1-1; D gene unclear. The V and J ends lost 7 bases and 0 bases respectively, with 12 bases between them. The CDR3 is 13 residues long. From germline, CDR1 is SQVTM and CDR2 ANQGSEA. CDR3 residues: CSAVWPVNTEAFF. CDR3 nucleotides: TGCAGCGCTGTCTGGCCTGTGAACACTGAAGCTTTCTTT.

The J gene is TRBJ1-2, the V gene TRBV6-9; 9 positions match TRBD1. The CDR3 spans 14 residues. Germline-derived CDR1 and CDR2 are MNHGY and SVAAGI. J lost 8 bases, V lost 4 bases, and 8 bases had no gene match. The CDR3 nucleotides are TGTGCCAGCAGTTCCCCGGGACAGGGCGAAGGCTACACCTTC. Amino acid sequence: CASSSPGQGEGYTF.

Remarks on this clonotype: This sequence is one base from a far larger clone and is likely a read error. This chain connects TRBV28 to TRBJ2-5; D tentatively reads TRBD1 or TRBD2 (5 bases each). The CDR3 totals 15 residues. Between the trimmed V and J ends, which lost 5 bases and 13 bases, there was a span of 26 bases. Per germline, CDR1 MDHEN and CDR2 SYDVKM. CDR3 DNA sequence: TGTGCCAGCAGTCCCCCAGGACGGAAAGTCGAGGGGCCGTACTTC. This codes for CASSPPGRKVEGPYF.

V is TRBV9 and J is TRBJ2-7; 8 bases agree with TRBD2. Germline CDR1 and CDR2: SGDLS and YYNGEE. Losses at the gene ends were 0 bases for V and 3 bases for J; bases not matched to a gene: 5. The CDR3 length is 15 residues. CDR3 coding DNA: TGTGCCAGCAGCGTAGTTAGCGGGATCCTCTACGAGCAGTACTTC. Protein sequence: CASSVVSGILYEQYF.

This clonotype was recorded at least ten times. V gene TRBV11-2 combines with J gene TRBJ2-5; 9 nucleotides match TRBD1. Looked up from germline, CDR1 is SGHAT and CDR2 is FQNNGV. CDR3 length equals 14 residues. J gave up 4 bases and V 3 bases, and 3 bases lay outside the gene matches. Here the CDR3 DNA reads TGTGCCAGCAGCTTCTACAGGGGGCGAGAGACCCAGTACTTC. Its protein product is CASSFYRGRETQYF. The full variable domain, completed using reference TRBV11-2 and TRBJ2-5, is EAGVAQSPRYKIIEKRQSVAFWCNPISGHATLYWYQQILGQGPKLLIQFQNNGVVDDSQLPKDRFSAERLKGVDSTLKIQPAKLEDSAVYLCASSFYRGRETQYFGPGTRLLVL.

This clonotype has at least ten counts. The J gene is TRBJ2-1, the V gene TRBV28; 13 bases align to TRBD2. The length of the CDR3 is 16 residues. Trimming cost V 5 bases and J 6 bases; bases outside gene matches: 7. Germline CDR1 and CDR2: MDHEN and SYDVKM. Here the CDR3 reads CASSHTSGRVSNEQFF. The CDR3 DNA follows: TGTGCCAGCAGTCACACTAGCGGGAGGGTTTCCAATGAGCAGTTCTTC.

This chain links TRBV7-3 with TRBJ2-2; D is uncertain. The V end was cut by 4 bases, the J end by 1 base, with 10 bases between. The CDR3 covers 15 residues. The germline gives CDR1 SGHTA, CDR2 FQGTGA. In DNA, the CDR3 is TGTGCCAGCAGCTCCAGACTGGGGAACACCGGGGAGCTGTTTTTT. Amino acid sequence: CASSSRLGNTGELFF.

The sample holds many counts of this clonotype. The V and J genes are TRBV11-2 and TRBJ2-5; possibly TRBD1 for D (6 bases). The V gene's germline CDR1 is SGHAT and CDR2 FQNNGV. The CDR3 runs 16 residues. V lost 1 base, J lost 2 bases, and 14 bases lay in between. In nucleotides, the CDR3 is TGTGCCAGCAGCTTAGTTCTAGGGCAGGGGCAAGAGACCCAGTACTTC. Translation gives CASSLVLGQGQETQYF. The complete variable domain, with remaining parts taken from reference TRBV11-2 and TRBJ2-5, reads EAGVAQSPRYKIIEKRQSVAFWCNPISGHATLYWYQQILGQGPKLLIQFQNNGVVDDSQLPKDRFSAERLKGVDSTLKIQPAKLEDSAVYLCASSLVLGQGQETQYFGPGTRLLVL.

The gene calls are TRBV14 and TRBJ2-2; D not certain. Germline V gives CDR1 SGHDN, CDR2 FVKESK. This CDR3 region has 15 residues. The germline V and J ends were trimmed by 0 bases and 9 bases, with 14 bases remaining between them. For the CDR3, the DNA is TGTGCCAGCAGCCAAGATGGACGGTTACCGAGGGAGCTGTTTTTT. Translating gives CASSQDGRLPRELFF. Based on the CDR3 plus reference TRBV14 and TRBJ2-2, the full variable domain is EAGVTQFPSHSVIEKGQTVTLRCDPISGHDNLYWYRRVMGKEIKFLLHFVKESKQDESGMPNNRFLAERTGGTYSTLKVQPAELEDSGVYFCASSQDGRLPRELFFGEGSRLTVL.

The chain links TRBV12-3 or TRBV12-4 to TRBJ2-1; D call uncertain. CDR3 size: 15 residues. Between the trimmed V and J ends, which lost 5 bases and 2 bases, there was a span of 13 bases. The CDR3 coding sequence is TGTGCCAGCAGTGATGACCACCTGGCCTACAATGAGCAGTTCTTC. As protein: CASSDDHLAYNEQFF.

About this clonotype: Given the absence of the conserved phenylalanine or tryptophan at the CDR3 end, a read error is likely. The DNA is omitted, as the CDR3 cannot be located on it reliably, and the CDR3 follows TCRdb's listing. This chain links TRBV29-1 with TRBJ2-3. A total of 9 residues make up the CDR3, ends included. CDR1 and CDR2 (germline): SQVTM, ANQGSEA. The CDR3 protein is CSAEKRTGY.

There are a few counts of this clonotype. V is TRBV3-1 and J is TRBJ2-7; possibly TRBD1 for D (6 bases). Germline loops: CDR1 LGHDT, CDR2 YNNKEL (reference sequence). The germline V and J ends were trimmed by 1 base and 11 bases, with 15 bases remaining between them. The length of the CDR3 is 13 residues. The CDR3 coding sequence is TGTGCCAGCAGCCAAGGGACCGTAGAGGGGGAGTACTTC. Protein sequence: CASSQGTVEGEYF.

The V call is TRBV6-2 or TRBV6-3, the J call TRBJ1-5, with a weak D call TRBD1 (6 bases). There are 14 residues in the CDR3. Germline CDR1 MNHEY, CDR2 SVGEGT. Trimming shortened V by 3 bases and J by 4 bases, and 10 bases separated the two germline ends. The CDR3, as DNA: TGTGCCAGCAGTTATTACAGGGAGAATCAGCCCCAGCATTTT. It translates to CASSYYRENQPQHF.

This chain joins TRBV29-1 and TRBJ1-2; D remains unclear. CDR1 and CDR2 from the germline V gene are SQVTM and ANQGSEA. V lost 4 bases, J lost 8 bases, and 17 bases lay in between. CDR3 length equals 13 residues. The CDR3 loop is CSVAGGPTGGYTF. Written as DNA, the CDR3 is TGCAGCGTTGCGGGAGGCCCGACGGGCGGCTACACCTTC.

This chain joins TRBV10-3 and TRBJ2-6, with 9 bases lining up with TRBD1. Germline V lookup: CDR1 ENHRY, CDR2 SYGVKD. The CDR3 covers 17 residues. The V and J ends lost 6 bases and 3 bases, in that order; junction bases with no gene match: 9. The CDR3 region has the DNA TGTGCCATCAGGCGGACAGGGGCCATAGGTGGGGCCAACGTCCTGACTTTC. Residues: CAIRRTGAIGGANVLTF.

This clonotype has ten or more counts. The chain recombines TRBV27 with TRBJ1-6, with 10 bases fitting TRBD1. CDR1 is MNHEY and CDR2 is SMNVEV in the germline V gene (reference sequence). J was trimmed by 9 bases and V by 10 bases; bases with no gene match: 36. The CDR3 loop spans 23 amino acids. Here the CDR3 DNA reads TGTGCCACCCCGTTGTCCGGGGACAGGGGCTTCTTGGGGTCGCCTACTGGGGCTTCACCCCTCCACTTT. Protein sequence: CATPLSGDRGFLGSPTGASPLHF.

This clonotype was picked up many times. The CDR3 DNA sequence: TGTGCCAGCGGGGTGGGGGAGGAGACCCAGTACTTC. Protein sequence: CASGVGEETQYF. V gene TRBV12-3 or TRBV12-4 combines with J gene TRBJ2-5; either TRBD1 or TRBD2 may fit D (5 bases each). Trimming cost V 8 bases and J 5 bases, with 12 bases left between them. The CDR3 loop spans 12 amino acids.

This clonotype was seen ten or more times. Being one base from a much bigger clone, this may be a read error. J is TRBJ2-7 and V is TRBV7-9; D gene uncertain. Trimming took 3 bases from V and 3 from J, leaving 3 bases between them. Germline V CDR1 and CDR2: SEHNR, FQNEAQ (reference sequence). The CDR3 totals 11 residues. CDR3 nucleotides: TGTGCCAGCAGCTTCGACTACGAGCAGTACTTC. It specifies CASSFDYEQYF.